The text below deals with one T cell receptor beta chain. This entry is derived from a study of shared clonotypes between healthy human individuals. Germline V lookup: CDR1 SGHAT, CDR2 FQDESV (reference sequence). The CDR3 has 14 residues. Trimming removed 5 bases at V and 0 bases at J, with 9 bases between. This table comes from immunoSEQ multiplex PCR, and its TCRdb copy is limited to in-frame clones, with some not included. The table lists some 2.4 million clones, approximately 93% of them singletons. The sample consisted of naive CD4+ T cells from PBMCs. The subset here: CD45RA+ positively selected. V and J are TRBV11-1 and TRBJ2-3; D unresolved. The clonotype originates from a young man in good health. Some clones in this sample may be carry-over from other donors' samples. CDR3 region: CASSPLSSTDTQYF. The CDR3 bases are TGTGCCAGCAGCCCCCTCTCTAGCACAGATACGCAGTATTTT.